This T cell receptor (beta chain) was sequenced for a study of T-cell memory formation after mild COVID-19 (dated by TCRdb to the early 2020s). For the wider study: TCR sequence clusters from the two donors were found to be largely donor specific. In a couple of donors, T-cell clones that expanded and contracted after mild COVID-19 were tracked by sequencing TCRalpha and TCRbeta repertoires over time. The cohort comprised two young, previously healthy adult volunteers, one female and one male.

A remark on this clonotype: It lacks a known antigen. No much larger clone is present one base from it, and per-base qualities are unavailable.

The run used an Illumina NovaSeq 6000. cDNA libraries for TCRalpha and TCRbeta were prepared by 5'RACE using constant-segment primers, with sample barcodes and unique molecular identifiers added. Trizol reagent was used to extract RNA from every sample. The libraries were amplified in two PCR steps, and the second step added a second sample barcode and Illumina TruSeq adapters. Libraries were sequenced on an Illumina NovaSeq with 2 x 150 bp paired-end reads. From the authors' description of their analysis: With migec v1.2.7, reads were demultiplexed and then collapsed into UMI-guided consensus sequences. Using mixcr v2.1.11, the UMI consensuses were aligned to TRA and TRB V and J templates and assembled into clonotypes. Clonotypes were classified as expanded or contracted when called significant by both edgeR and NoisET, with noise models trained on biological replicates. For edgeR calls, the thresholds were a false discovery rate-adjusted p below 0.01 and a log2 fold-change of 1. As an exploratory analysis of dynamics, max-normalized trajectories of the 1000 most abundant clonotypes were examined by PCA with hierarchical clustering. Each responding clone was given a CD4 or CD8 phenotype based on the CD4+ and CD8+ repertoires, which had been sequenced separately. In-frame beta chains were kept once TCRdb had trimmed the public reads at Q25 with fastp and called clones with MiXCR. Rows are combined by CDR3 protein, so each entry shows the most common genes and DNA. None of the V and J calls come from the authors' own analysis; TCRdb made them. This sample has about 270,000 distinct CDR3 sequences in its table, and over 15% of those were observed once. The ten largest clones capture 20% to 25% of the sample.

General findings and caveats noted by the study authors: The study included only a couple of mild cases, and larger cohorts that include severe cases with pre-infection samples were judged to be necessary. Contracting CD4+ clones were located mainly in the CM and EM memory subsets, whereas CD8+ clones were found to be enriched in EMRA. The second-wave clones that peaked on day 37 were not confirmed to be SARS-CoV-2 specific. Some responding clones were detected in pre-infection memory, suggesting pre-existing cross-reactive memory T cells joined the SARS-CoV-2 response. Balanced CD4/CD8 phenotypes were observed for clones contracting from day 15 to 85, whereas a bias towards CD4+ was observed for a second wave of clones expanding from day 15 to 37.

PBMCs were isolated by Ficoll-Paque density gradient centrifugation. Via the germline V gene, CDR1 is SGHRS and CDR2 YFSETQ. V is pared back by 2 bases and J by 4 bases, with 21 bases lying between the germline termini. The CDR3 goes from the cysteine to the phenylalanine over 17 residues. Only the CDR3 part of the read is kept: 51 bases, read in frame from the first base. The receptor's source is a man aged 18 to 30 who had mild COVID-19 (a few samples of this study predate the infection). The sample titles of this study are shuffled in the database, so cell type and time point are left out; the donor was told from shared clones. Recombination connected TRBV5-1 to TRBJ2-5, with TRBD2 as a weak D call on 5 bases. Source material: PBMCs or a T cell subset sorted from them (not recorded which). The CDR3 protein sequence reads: CASSFGASHPGLETQYF. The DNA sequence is TGCGCCAGCAGCTTTGGTGCCTCACATCCGGGGTTAGAGACCCAGTACTTC.